The 13 T cell receptor beta chains below were found in one sample sequenced in a study of post-analysis software for immune sequencing data. Sequencing libraries made from TCR beta cDNA carried unique molecular identifiers. TCRdb analysed the PCR reads with MiXCR anew, one entry per CDR3 protein. In the table there are 800,000 to 950,000 distinct CDR3 sequences, under 70% of which are singletons. General study results and limits: Included in a set of roughly five TRBV segments more frequent in patients than controls were TRBV5-6, TRBV5-1 and TRBV20-1.

No cognate antigen is known for these TCRs. Source material: blood. The receptors derive from a girl between 10 and 17 years old with multiple sclerosis.

The V call is TRBV6-2 or TRBV6-3, the J call TRBJ1-1; D might be TRBD1 (5 bases). CDR1 is MNHEY and CDR2 is SVGEGT in the germline V gene. V was shortened by 6 bases and J by 5 bases, with 13 bases between the two germline ends. The CDR3 covers 13 residues. CDR3 protein: CASSHPGATEAFF. CDR3 in DNA: TGTGCCAGCAGCCACCCCGGGGCTACTGAAGCTTTCTTT.

This chain connects TRBV6-4 to TRBJ2-3; weak D call: TRBD2 (5 bases). Looked up from germline, CDR1 is MRHNA and CDR2 is SNTAGT. Trimming cost V 6 bases and J 2 bases, with 12 bases left between them. The CDR3 runs 14 residues. CDR3 residues: CASRRRALTDTQYF. The CDR3 bases are TGTGCCAGCAGGCGGCGGGCCCTCACAGATACGCAGTATTTT.

Only a few counts were recorded for this clonotype. This chain uses TRBV7-3 with TRBJ2-5; D perhaps matches TRBD2 (6 bases). The J call may be incorrect, as the DNA end agrees better with TRBJ2-7. Germline V CDR1 and CDR2: SGHTA, FQGTGA. This CDR3 is 14 amino acids long. This CDR3 reads CASSLTGTGYEQYF. DNA of the CDR3: TGTGCCAGCAGCTTAACAGGGACTGGCTACGAGCAGTACTTC.

The chain couples TRBV11-2 to TRBJ1-4, with D tentatively TRBD1 (5 bases). The V gene lost 0 bases and the J gene lost 5 bases, with 13 bases spanning the gap. The CDR3 spans 16 residues. Germline V CDR1 and CDR2: SGHAT, FQNNGV. The DNA for the CDR3 is TGTGCCAGCAGCTTAGATCTGGGCAGGGTAAATGAAAAACTGTTTTTT. It yields the protein CASSLDLGRVNEKLFF.

The sample holds a few counts of this clonotype. This sequence joins TRBV6-6 and TRBJ2-7; D may be TRBD2 (5 bases). V lost 6 bases to trimming and J lost 0 bases, with 18 bases between them. This CDR3 has 16 residues. Germline assignment: CDR1 MNHNY and CDR2 SVGAGI (reference sequence). This CDR3 reads CASRHMDGIYSYEQYF. CDR3 in DNA: TGTGCCAGCAGACATATGGACGGGATCTACTCCTACGAGCAGTACTTC.

This clonotype was seen once. The rearrangement links TRBV12-3 or TRBV12-4 to TRBJ1-2; no clear D. V shed 0 bases and J shed 8 bases, with 16 bases lying between them. CDR3 length: 15 amino acids. The DNA for the CDR3 is TGTGCCAGCAGTTTAGCTGGACTCATGTCCGGGGGCTACACCTTC. Its translation is CASSLAGLMSGGYTF.

The rearrangement uses TRBV29-1 and TRBJ1-2; D gene uncertain. The CDR3 runs to 12 residues. Trimming left V 3 bases short and J 5 bases short, with 10 bases between. From germline, CDR1 is SQVTM and CDR2 ANQGSEA. The CDR3 bases are TGCAGCGTTGATTTGGTTCCTTATGGCTACACCTTC. Protein product: CSVDLVPYGYTF. Full variable domain (remainder filled in from reference TRBV29-1 and TRBJ1-2): SAVISQKPSRDICQRGTSLTIQCQVDSQVTMMFWYRQQPGQSLTLIATANQGSEATYESGFVIDKFPISRPNLTFSTLTVSNMSPEDSSIYLCSVDLVPYGYTFGSGTRLTVV.

The V and J genes are TRBV20-1 and TRBJ2-7; TRBD2 aligns across 9 bases. The CDR3 consists of 15 residues. Germline CDR1 DFQATT, CDR2 SNEGSKA (reference sequence). V was pared by 1 base and J by 8 bases, with 12 bases of the junction left unmatched. As DNA, the CDR3 is TGCAGTGCTAGAGGTAGCGGGGGCCATGGCCACAAGCAGTACTTC. This sequence encodes CSARGSGGHGHKQYF.

The V and J genes are TRBV6-5 and TRBJ2-1; perhaps TRBD1 as D (6 bases). Trimming took 2 bases from V and 6 from J, leaving 11 bases between them. CDR1 is MNHEY, CDR2 SVGAGI, per germline. The CDR3 has 14 amino acids. CDR3 sequence (DNA): TGTGCCAGCAGTTACCGCGACAGGACCAATGAGCAGTTCTTC. It encodes CASSYRDRTNEQFF.

The chain is built from TRBV7-2 and TRBJ2-5; no reliable D call. The CDR3 spans 16 residues. Germline V gene lookup returns CDR1 SGHTA and CDR2 FQGNSA. V shed 5 bases and J shed 0 bases, with 16 bases lying between them. This CDR3 is CASSPFEATYQETQYF. The CDR3 coding sequence is TGTGCCAGCAGCCCGTTTGAAGCTACGTACCAAGAGACCCAGTACTTC.

The chain couples TRBV18 to TRBJ1-5, with a weak D call TRBD1 (6 bases). CDR1 is KGHSH and CDR2 is LQKENI in the germline V gene. Between the trimmed V and J ends, which lost 3 bases and 4 bases, there was a span of 13 bases. CDR3 size: 15 residues. For the CDR3, the DNA is TGTGCCAGCTCACCGACAGGAGAAGTAAATCAGCCCCAGCATTTT. Protein sequence: CASSPTGEVNQPQHF.

This clonotype was observed a single time. CDR3 DNA: TGTGCCAGCAGTTCTGGGAGGGGGTCGGGCTACACCTTC. Translation: CASSSGRGSGYTF. This rearrangement joins TRBV27 to TRBJ1-2, with D maybe TRBD1 (6 bases). Germline CDR1 reads MNHEY; CDR2 reads SMNVEV (reference sequence). The CDR3 has 13 amino acids. The ends were cut back, 4 bases at V and 8 bases at J, with 14 bases in the middle.

This clonotype was picked up many times. Germline is not matched at one junction end, which may reflect a read error. The CDR3, as DNA: TGTGCCAGCAGTGTGAACAATGAGCAGTTCTTC. This translates into CASSVNNEQFF. This chain joins TRBV5-1 and TRBJ2-1; no definite D call. CDR1 and CDR2 (germline): SGHRS, YFSETQ. This CDR3 region has 11 residues.